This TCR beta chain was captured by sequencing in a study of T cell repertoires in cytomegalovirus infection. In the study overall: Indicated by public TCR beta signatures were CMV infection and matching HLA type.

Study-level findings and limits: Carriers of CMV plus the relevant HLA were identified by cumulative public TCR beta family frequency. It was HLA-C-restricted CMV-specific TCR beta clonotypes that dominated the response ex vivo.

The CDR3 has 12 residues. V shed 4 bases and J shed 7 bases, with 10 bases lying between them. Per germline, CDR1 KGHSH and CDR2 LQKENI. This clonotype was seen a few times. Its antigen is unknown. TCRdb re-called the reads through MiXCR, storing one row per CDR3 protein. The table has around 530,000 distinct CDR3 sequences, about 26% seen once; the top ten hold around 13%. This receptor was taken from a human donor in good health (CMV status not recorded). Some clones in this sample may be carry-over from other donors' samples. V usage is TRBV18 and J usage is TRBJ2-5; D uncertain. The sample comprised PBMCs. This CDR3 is CASSLSLGTQYF. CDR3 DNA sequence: TGTGCCAGCTCACTCTCACTCGGGACCCAGTACTTC.